This entry lists 19 T cell receptor beta chains sequenced from one sample in a study of T cell repertoires in aging, cancer and after chemotherapy. TRB rearrangements spanning V, D and J were amplified using mixed TRB-A/B primers. TCRdb reprocessed the multiplex PCR reads via MiXCR and lists one record per CDR3 protein. Of 3,600 or so distinct CDR3 sequences in the sample, approximately 30% are singletons; the top ten hold roughly a fifth. Peripheral blood genomic DNA, not sorted cells or RNA, was the template. Sequences were obtained from blood. Receptors originate from a human donor with a solid tumor.

This clonotype has just a few counts. The chain employs TRBV10-3 and TRBJ2-6; D unclear. Per the germline V gene, CDR1 is ENHRY and CDR2 is SYGVKD. This CDR3 spans 16 amino acids. Trimming removed 4 bases from V and 4 bases from J, with 14 bases in between. The CDR3 region is CAISGPRLGGANVLTF. Here the CDR3 DNA reads TGTGCCATCAGTGGCCCCCGACTGGGGGGGGCCAACGTCCTGACTTTC.

This clonotype has just a few counts. The gene calls are TRBV15 and TRBJ2-1; TRBD2 matches at 9 bases. The CDR3 has 17 residues. After removal of 1 base from V and 6 bases from J, the junction contained 10 bases not matched to a gene. The germline gives CDR1 LNHNV, CDR2 YYDKDF (reference sequence). The CDR3 spells CATSRVKAAGGRNEQFF. CDR3 nucleotide sequence: TGTGCCACCAGCAGAGTTAAGGCAGCGGGAGGTCGCAATGAGCAGTTCTTC.

V is TRBV15 and J is TRBJ1-5; D is unresolved. The CDR3 sequence is 14 residues long. Germline V gene lookup returns CDR1 LNHNV and CDR2 YYDKDF (reference sequence). V was shortened by 0 bases and J by 0 bases, with 3 bases between the two germline ends. The CDR3 nucleotides are TGTGCCACCAGCAGAGAAGGTAGCAATCAGCCCCAGCATTTT. Its protein product is CATSREGSNQPQHF.

This clonotype is labeled medium-sized. The V call is TRBV19, the J call TRBJ2-5; D may be TRBD1 (5 bases). This CDR3 comprises 14 residues. V was trimmed by 1 base and J by 2 bases, leaving 8 bases between them. The germline V gene has CDR1 LNHDA and CDR2 SQIVND (reference sequence). The chain's CDR3 is CASSIGGRQETQYF. Written as DNA, the CDR3 is TGTGCCAGTAGTATAGGGGGCAGACAAGAGACCCAGTACTTC. The variable domain in full, completed from reference TRBV19 and TRBJ2-5, reads DGGITQSPKYLFRKEGQNVTLSCEQNLNHDAMYWYRQDPGQGLRLIYYSQIVNDFQKGDIAEGYSVSREKKESFPLTVTSAQKNPTAFYLCASSIGGRQETQYFGPGTRLLVL.

V usage is TRBV6-6 and J usage is TRBJ2-7; D is tentatively TRBD1 or TRBD2 (5 bases each). The CDR3 has 15 amino acids. Germline CDR1 reads MNHNY; CDR2 reads SVGAGI (reference sequence). The V end lost 4 bases, the J end lost 0 bases, and 13 bases lay between the germline ends. CDR3 protein: CASSLGTFSSYEQYV. The CDR3 nucleotides are TGTGCCAGCAGTTTAGGGACCTTCAGCTCCTACGAGCAGTACGTC.

This clonotype was counted only a few times. The J gene is TRBJ1-2, the V gene TRBV7-9; TRBD1 matches 7 bases. J gave up 3 bases and V 1 base, and 5 bases lay outside the gene matches. CDR1 and CDR2 from the germline V gene are SEHNR and FQNEAQ (reference sequence). CDR3 length: 15 residues. Here the CDR3 DNA reads TGTGCCAGCAGCTTAGTACAGGGGAAGGACTATGGCTACACCTTC. Translated: CASSLVQGKDYGYTF.

In its sample, this clonotype was seen a few times. The chain carries TRBV5-6 and TRBJ2-3; 7 positions agree with TRBD1. Looked up from germline, CDR1 is SGHDT and CDR2 is YYEEEE. The CDR3 totals 16 residues. V lost 4 bases and J lost 0; bases outside the gene matches: 8. CDR3 residues: CASSPKGAVSTDTQYF. The CDR3 region has the DNA TGTGCCAGCAGCCCAAAGGGGGCGGTTAGCACAGATACGCAGTATTTT.

The chain couples TRBV6-1 to TRBJ2-1; D perhaps matches TRBD1 (5 bases). From germline, CDR1 is MNHNS and CDR2 SASEGT. The V gene lost 6 bases and the J gene lost 12 bases, with 18 bases spanning the gap. The CDR3 covers 13 residues. CDR3 sequence (DNA): TGTGCCAGCAGAGTAGATCGGACATGGCGGCAGTTCTTC. Translated, it gives CASRVDRTWRQFF.

This clonotype was seen more than once but under ten times. The rearrangement uses TRBV6-4 and TRBJ2-1; 9 bases agree with TRBD2. Per germline, CDR1 MRHNA and CDR2 SNTAGT. The CDR3 spans 18 residues. With V trimmed by 0 bases and J by 6 bases, 12 bases remained unmatched. The CDR3 loop is CASSDSSRASGKGNEQFF. The DNA of the CDR3 is TGTGCCAGCAGTGACTCGAGTAGGGCTAGCGGGAAGGGCAATGAGCAGTTCTTC.

This clonotype is termed medium-sized (0.01 to 0.1%). The rearrangement uses TRBV6-1 and TRBJ2-3; possibly TRBD2 for D (6 bases). This CDR3 has 16 residues. Per germline, CDR1 MNHNS and CDR2 SASEGT. The V and J ends lost 2 bases and 2 bases respectively, with 14 bases between them. CDR3 residues: CASSELRGIFTDTQYF. As DNA, the CDR3 is TGTGCCAGCAGTGAACTTCGGGGGATATTCACAGATACGCAGTATTTT.

The rearrangement uses TRBV20-1 and TRBJ1-2; no firm D call. Germline V CDR1 and CDR2: DFQATT, SNEGSKA (reference sequence). V was pared by 0 bases and J by 5 bases, with 19 bases between. There are 16 residues in the CDR3. The CDR3 DNA is TGCAGTGCTAGAGATTTGGGAAAGCGTGCCTTGTATGGCTACACCTTC. Residues: CSARDLGKRALYGYTF.

The V gene is TRBV6-1, the J gene TRBJ2-1, with D possibly TRBD1 on 5 matching bases. Germline CDR1 and CDR2: MNHNS and SASEGT. The CDR3 covers 13 residues. V was pared by 6 bases and J by 2 bases, with 8 bases between. In DNA, the CDR3 is TGTGCCAGCAGGACAGCCACCTACAATGAGCAGTTCTTC. It specifies CASRTATYNEQFF.

With respect to this clonotype: This clone may be a read error of a much larger clone one base away. This sequence joins TRBV20-1 and TRBJ2-7, with a tentative D call TRBD2 (5 bases). Germline lookup yields CDR1 DFQATT and CDR2 SNEGSKA (reference sequence). This CDR3 spans 15 amino acids. V was shortened by 4 bases and J by 5 bases, with 21 bases between the two germline ends. The CDR3 region has the DNA TGCAGTGCTACAGACCGGGAAGCCGTTCGGGACGAGCAGTACGTC. Its protein is CSATDREAVRDEQYV.

This chain uses TRBV6-5 with TRBJ2-3; 7 nucleotides align to TRBD1. The length of the CDR3 is 18 residues. Germline V gene lookup returns CDR1 MNHEY and CDR2 SVGAGI. Losses at the gene ends were 0 bases for V and 8 bases for J; bases not matched to a gene: 17. The CDR3 DNA reads TGTGCCAGCAGTTACTCGGAATCGCCAGGGGGTATTGGGGGTACGCAGTATTTT. This gives the protein CASSYSESPGGIGGTQYF.

By sample share, this clonotype is medium-sized. The V call is TRBV30, the J call TRBJ1-3; no definite D call. The CDR3 contains 13 residues. Germline CDR1 and CDR2: GTSNPN and SVGIG (reference sequence). V was trimmed by 0 bases and J by 1 base, leaving 4 bases between them. This chain's CDR3 is CAWSVGSGNTIYF. In DNA form, the CDR3 reads TGTGCCTGGAGTGTAGGATCTGGAAACACCATATATTTT.

Here the CDR3 reads CASSYGQGARRAFF. The CDR3 bases are TGTGCCAGCAGTTATGGACAGGGGGCGCGGAGAGCTTTCTTT. V gene TRBV6-2 or TRBV6-3 combines with J gene TRBJ1-1; 11 nucleotides line up with TRBD1. Germline V gene data show CDR1 as MNHEY and CDR2 as SVGEGT. This CDR3 region has 14 residues. With 3 bases clipped from V and 10 bases from J, the junction kept 7 bases outside the gene matches.

This clonotype came up a few times. CDR3 sequence reads: CASSSLGVRFPYEQYF. In nucleotides, the CDR3 is TGTGCCAGTAGTTCCCTGGGAGTCCGTTTCCCCTACGAGCAGTACTTC. The rearrangement uses TRBV19 and TRBJ2-7, with D possibly TRBD2 on 5 matching bases. CDR1 and CDR2 from the germline V gene are LNHDA and SQIVND (reference sequence). This CDR3 spans 16 amino acids. With 5 bases removed from V and 2 bases from J, the gap between germline ends came to 19 bases.

This clonotype was found a few times. The rearrangement joins TRBV30 to TRBJ2-7; tentatively, D is TRBD1 (5 bases). The V gene's germline CDR1 is GTSNPN and CDR2 SVGIG (reference sequence). Trimming took off 1 base at V and 1 base at J, with 8 bases between the two ends. This CDR3 is built from 13 residues. CDR3 coding DNA: TGTGCCTGGAGTGATGGGGCTTCCTACGAGCAGTACGTC. This encodes CAWSDGASYEQYV.

This clonotype was counted between two and nine times. This chain connects TRBV30 to TRBJ1-5; unclear D gene. CDR1 is GTSNPN and CDR2 is SVGIG in the germline V gene (reference sequence). Trimming pared 0 bases from V and 3 bases from J, leaving 9 bases between. The CDR3 sequence is 14 residues long. The CDR3 protein is CAWSVRQHNQPQHF. Written as DNA, the CDR3 is TGTGCCTGGAGTGTAAGGCAGCACAATCAGCCCCAGCATTTT.